Presented here are 32 T cell receptor beta chains from one specimen sequenced in a study of neurological immune-mediated disorders. TCRdb reprocessed the 5' RACE reads via MiXCR and lists one record per CDR3 protein. The sample lists under 35,000 distinct CDR3 sequences, less than 15% occurring once. Time point defined: technical triplicate 2. The sequenced material came from CD4+ T cells from blood. The receptors here all came from a female donor with HTLV-1-associated myelopathy (HAM/TSP).

In this sample, this clonotype turned up many times. This sequence joins TRBV20-1 and TRBJ2-5; no clear D. V gave up 5 bases and J gave up 2 bases, with 21 bases separating them. The germline CDR1 and CDR2 sequences are DFQATT and SNEGSKA (reference sequence). This CDR3 is built from 16 residues. The CDR3 nucleotides are TGCAGTGCTCCTCCCCCGGGTCCTGATCTTCAAGAGACCCAGTACTTC. Protein: CSAPPPGPDLQETQYF.

This clonotype was seen many times. V usage is TRBV2 and J usage is TRBJ2-3; D unresolved. Trimming shortened V by 6 bases and J by 3 bases, and 10 bases separated the two germline ends. Germline assignment: CDR1 SNHLY and CDR2 FYNNEI. The CDR3 runs 13 residues. CDR3 protein: CASSLKRTDTQYF. In DNA, the CDR3 is TGTGCCAGCAGCCTCAAGCGAACAGATACGCAGTATTTT.

In its sample, this clonotype was seen many times. V usage is TRBV6-5 and J usage is TRBJ2-1; 10 bases are shared with TRBD2. With 4 bases clipped from V and 7 bases from J, the junction kept 10 bases outside the gene matches. The germline gives CDR1 MNHEY, CDR2 SVGAGI. This CDR3 spans 16 amino acids. CDR3 nucleotides: TGTGCCAGCAGTTCCCACCTAGCGGGAGTCAAGAATGAGCAGTTCTTC. Residues: CASSSHLAGVKNEQFF.

This clonotype was seen ten or more times. This chain uses TRBV7-2 with TRBJ2-7; possible D gene TRBD1, 5 bases. The CDR3 runs to 14 residues. Germline CDR1 and CDR2: SGHTA and FQGNSA. The V end lost 2 bases, the J end lost 0 bases, and 8 bases lay between the germline ends. CDR3 DNA sequence: TGTGCCAGCAGCTTACTGGGGCCCTCCTACGAGCAGTACTTC. Translation: CASSLLGPSYEQYF.

This clonotype was picked up many times. The chain recombines TRBV11-3 with TRBJ2-2; 12 positions match TRBD2. The CDR3 extends over 20 amino acids. The V segment lost 1 base and the J segment 7 bases; nucleotides outside the gene matches: 16. Germline V CDR1 and CDR2: SGHNT, YENEEA. The CDR3 loop is CASSLARGLAGRTPYGELFF. CDR3 nucleotide sequence: TGTGCCAGCAGCTTAGCAAGAGGACTAGCGGGAAGAACCCCGTACGGGGAGCTGTTTTTT.

This clonotype showed up many times. The chain links TRBV3-1 to TRBJ1-1; a weak D match, TRBD1 (6 bases). Per germline, CDR1 LGHDT and CDR2 YNNKEL (reference sequence). The CDR3 has 16 residues. V was pared by 4 bases and J by 4 bases, with 19 bases between. The CDR3 bases are TGTGCCAGCAGCCTGGGCCGGGGCGGGGGGGCCACTGAAGCTTTCTTT. Residues: CASSLGRGGGATEAFF.

This clonotype is termed medium-sized. CDR3 DNA sequence: TGTGCCAGCAGTCACAGGGGGCAAAGCACAGATACGCAGTATTTT. Translating it yields CASSHRGQSTDTQYF. V and J are TRBV27 and TRBJ2-3; 9 nucleotides align to TRBD1. V shed 5 bases and J 0 bases; nucleotides not matched to a gene: 3. This CDR3 contains 15 residues. Germline V gene lookup returns CDR1 MNHEY and CDR2 SMNVEV (reference sequence).

V usage is TRBV12-3 or TRBV12-4 and J usage is TRBJ2-5; 10 bases line up with TRBD1. J gave up 5 bases and V 6 bases, and 6 bases lay outside the gene matches. This CDR3 contains 14 residues. In nucleotides, the CDR3 is TGTGCCAGCAGCAGGACAGGGGGTTCGGAGACCCAGTACTTC. Translated, it gives CASSRTGGSETQYF.

This clonotype has at least ten counts. The chain recombines TRBV2 with TRBJ1-1, with a weak D call TRBD1 (5 bases). Germline V gene sequence: CDR1 SNHLY, CDR2 FYNNEI. The CDR3 runs 15 residues. The V gene lost 6 bases and the J gene lost 4 bases, with 18 bases spanning the gap. The CDR3 nucleotides read TGTGCCAGCAGCCCGACAGATAGAATGGGCACTGAAGCTTTCTTT. It specifies CASSPTDRMGTEAFF.

Relative to its sample, this clonotype is medium-sized. The chain couples TRBV20-1 to TRBJ2-1, with 13 bases matching TRBD2. The V and J ends lost 1 base and 6 bases, in that order; junction bases with no gene match: 0. CDR3 size: 14 residues. Looked up from germline, CDR1 is DFQATT and CDR2 is SNEGSKA (reference sequence). The CDR3 sequence: CSARGLAGGNEQFF. CDR3 coding DNA: TGCAGTGCTAGAGGACTAGCGGGAGGCAATGAGCAGTTCTTC.

At least ten counts were recorded for this clonotype. This chain joins TRBV9 and TRBJ2-7, with D hard to call. This CDR3 is 13 amino acids long. Germline CDR1 SGDLS, CDR2 YYNGEE. The ends were cut back, 4 bases at V and 3 bases at J, with 11 bases in the middle. The CDR3 protein is CASSPDAFYEQYF. The DNA for the CDR3 is TGTGCCAGCAGCCCTGACGCCTTCTACGAGCAGTACTTC.

This clonotype has at least ten counts. The CDR3 sequence is CASSLGLFAGGPETQYF. CDR3 bases: TGTGCCAGCAGCTTAGGGCTCTTTGCGGGGGGGCCGGAGACCCAGTACTTC. The gene calls are TRBV7-2 and TRBJ2-5, with TRBD2 identical over 9 bases. The CDR3 is 17 residues long. V lost 1 base, J lost 5 bases, and 11 bases stayed unmatched. The germline V gene encodes CDR1 SGHTA and CDR2 FQGNSA.

This clonotype showed up many times. The CDR3 is CASSQDLLGANEKLFF. As DNA, the CDR3 is TGCGCCAGCAGCCAAGATCTTTTAGGGGCTAATGAAAAACTGTTTTTT. The rearrangement uses TRBV4-3 and TRBJ1-4; the D gene is possibly TRBD1 (5 bases). CDR3 length: 16 amino acids. Trimming shortened V by 0 bases and J by 3 bases, and 11 bases separated the two germline ends. Germline CDR1 is LGHNA and CDR2 is YSLEER.

This clonotype has at least ten counts. This chain links TRBV20-1 with TRBJ2-1, with 7 positions matching TRBD1. V gave up 3 bases and J gave up 2 bases; unmatched junction bases: 4. CDR1 is DFQATT, CDR2 SNEGSKA, per germline (reference sequence). The CDR3 totals 14 residues. For the CDR3, the DNA is TGCAGTGCTAGGCGGCAGGGGGCCTACAATGAGCAGTTCTTC. It translates to CSARRQGAYNEQFF.

This clonotype was counted many times. The junction does not match germline at one end; this may be a read error. The rearrangement joins TRBV7-7 to TRBJ2-5; 7 bases match TRBD1. The CDR3 is 14 residues long. Looked up from germline, CDR1 is SSHAT and CDR2 is FNYEAQ (reference sequence). CDR3 sequence: CASSLGTAQETQYF. The CDR3 DNA reads as TGTGCTAGCAGCTTAGGGACAGCCCAAGAGACCCAGTACTTC. The whole variable domain, remainder taken from reference TRBV7-7 and TRBJ2-5, is GAGVSQSPRYKVTKRGQDVTLRCDPISSHATLYWYQQALGQGPEFLTYFNYEAQPDKSGLPSDRFSAERPEGSISTLTIQRTEQRDSAMYRCASSLGTAQETQYFGPGTRLLVL.

This clonotype showed up many times. The gene calls are TRBV20-1 and TRBJ2-5, with 14 positions matching TRBD2. V was pared by 1 base and J by 2 bases, with 0 bases of the junction left unmatched. The CDR3 length is 15 residues. Germline V lookup: CDR1 DFQATT, CDR2 SNEGSKA (reference sequence). The CDR3 coding sequence is TGCAGTGCTAGAGGACTAGCGGGGGGGCAAGAGACCCAGTACTTC. Translated: CSARGLAGGQETQYF.

At least ten counts were recorded for this clonotype. This rearrangement joins TRBV6-5 to TRBJ1-5, with D hard to call. V shed 5 bases and J shed 4 bases, with 9 bases lying between them. Germline CDR1 and CDR2: MNHEY and SVGAGI. This CDR3 has 13 residues. In DNA form, the CDR3 reads TGTGCCAGCAGTAGGGCCCTGAATCAGCCCCAGCATTTT. Amino acids: CASSRALNQPQHF.

The V gene is TRBV5-1, the J gene TRBJ2-3; no reliable D call. The DNA end favors TRBJ2-1, so the J call may be wrong. Per the germline V gene, CDR1 is SGHRS and CDR2 is YFSETQ. The CDR3 length is 14 residues. The DNA of the CDR3 is TGCGCCAGCAGCTTGCCGACCCCCTACAATGAGCAGTTCTTC. As protein: CASSLPTPYNEQFF.

This clonotype was recorded at least ten times. The V call is TRBV3-1, the J call TRBJ2-5; maybe TRBD2 (6 bases). CDR1 and CDR2 (germline): LGHDT, YNNKEL (reference sequence). The CDR3 is made up of 13 amino acids. V lost 4 bases to trimming and J lost 4 bases, with 10 bases between them. The CDR3 spells CASSPGLAETQYF. CDR3 in DNA: TGTGCCAGCAGCCCGGGACTGGCAGAGACCCAGTACTTC.

This clonotype appeared many times. The chain employs TRBV3-1 and TRBJ2-1; a possible D gene is TRBD1 (7 bases). Germline V gene lookup returns CDR1 LGHDT and CDR2 YNNKEL (reference sequence). CDR3 length: 14 amino acids. Trimming left V 3 bases short and J 5 bases short, with 11 bases between. In nucleotides, the CDR3 is TGTGCCAGCAGCCATGGCAGGGGGGACAATGAGCAGTTCTTC. Its translation: CASSHGRGDNEQFF.

This clonotype was seen at least ten times. V gene TRBV20-1 combines with J gene TRBJ2-5; possible D gene TRBD2, 6 bases. This CDR3 comprises 13 residues. Germline-derived CDR1 and CDR2 are DFQATT and SNEGSKA (reference sequence). The V end lost 1 base, the J end lost 5 bases, and 11 bases lay between the germline ends. CDR3 in DNA: TGCAGTGCTAGAGGGTACAGCGGGGAGACCCAGTACTTC. It codes for CSARGYSGETQYF.

Many counts were recorded for this clonotype. This chain's CDR3 is CASSTGQGDSPLHF. The CDR3 DNA sequence: TGCGCCAGCAGTACCGGACAGGGTGATTCACCCCTCCACTTT. This chain connects TRBV5-1 to TRBJ1-6; 8 positions agree with TRBD1. The CDR3 is 14 amino acids. Germline V gives CDR1 SGHRS, CDR2 YFSETQ. J lost 8 bases, V lost 5 bases, and 6 bases had no gene match.

This clonotype is deemed medium-sized. The rearrangement uses TRBV7-9 and TRBJ2-3; possibly TRBD1 for D (5 bases). The CDR3 length is 12 residues. CDR1 is SEHNR and CDR2 is FQNEAQ in the germline V gene (reference sequence). Trimming took 7 bases from V and 5 from J, leaving 10 bases between them. The CDR3 DNA reads TGTGCCAGCAACGTAGGGGAAGATACGCAGTATTTT. Its translation: CASNVGEDTQYF.

In this sample, this clonotype turned up many times. The V gene is TRBV7-9, the J gene TRBJ2-1, with 10 nucleotides matching TRBD2. V dropped 1 base and J dropped 6; count of bases not matched to a gene: 9. The CDR3 extends over 17 amino acids. CDR1 SEHNR and CDR2 FQNEAQ come from the germline V gene (reference sequence). CDR3 amino acids: CASSLVSGGAIFNEQFF. DNA for the CDR3: TGTGCCAGCAGCTTAGTGAGCGGGGGGGCGATCTTCAATGAGCAGTTCTTC.

This clonotype was observed at least ten times. V is TRBV20-1 and J is TRBJ1-2; possibly TRBD1 for D (5 bases). The germline gives CDR1 DFQATT, CDR2 SNEGSKA (reference sequence). CDR3 length: 15 amino acids. The V and J ends lost 0 bases and 5 bases respectively, with 16 bases between them. The CDR3 bases are TGCAGTGCTAGAGATCCCCTGGGGGGGAAGTATGGCTACACCTTC. It specifies CSARDPLGGKYGYTF.

The rearrangement links TRBV5-1 to TRBJ2-1; the match to TRBD2 covers 14 bases. CDR1 and CDR2 (germline): SGHRS, YFSETQ. This CDR3 has 18 residues. V dropped 1 base and J dropped 5; count of bases not matched to a gene: 8. The CDR3 DNA is TGCGCCAGCAGCTTGAAACCGGGACTAGCGGGAGTAAACAATGAGCAGTTCTTC. Protein product: CASSLKPGLAGVNNEQFF. Combining the CDR3 with reference TRBV5-1 and TRBJ2-1 gives the whole variable domain KAGVTQTPRYLIKTRGQQVTLSCSPISGHRSVSWYQQTPGQGLQFLFEYFSETQRNKGNFPGRFSGRQFSNSRSEMNVSTLELGDSALYLCASSLKPGLAGVNNEQFFGPGTRLTVL.

This clonotype was found many times. The chain joins TRBV13 to TRBJ1-2; D gene unclear. Looked up from germline, CDR1 is PRHDT and CDR2 is FYEKMQ (reference sequence). The CDR3 has 14 amino acids. V lost 0 bases and J lost 8, with 13 bases in between. The CDR3 region has the DNA TGTGCCAGCAGCTTAGGCCCCCGGGCTATGGGCTACACCTTC. This translates into CASSLGPRAMGYTF.

This clonotype has at least ten counts. The chain has TRBV6-1 and TRBJ1-5; tentatively, D is TRBD1 (5 bases). CDR3 length: 15 amino acids. The V and J ends lost 7 bases and 4 bases respectively, with 17 bases between them. Germline values: CDR1 MNHNS, CDR2 SASEGT. The CDR3 protein is CASKDQGNENQPQHF. The CDR3 bases are TGTGCCAGCAAGGACCAGGGAAACGAAAATCAGCCCCAGCATTTT.

This clonotype has ten or more counts. The rearrangement links TRBV20-1 to TRBJ1-6, with TRBD1 matching over 7 bases. The CDR3 has 14 residues. Per germline, CDR1 DFQATT and CDR2 SNEGSKA (reference sequence). V dropped 3 bases and J dropped 5; count of bases not matched to a gene: 4. The CDR3, as DNA: TGCAGTGCTAGGCCAGGGGGAGATAATTCACCCCTCCACTTT. The encoded protein is CSARPGGDNSPLHF.

This clonotype was counted many times. This chain links TRBV6-5 with TRBJ2-3, with 13 bases aligning to TRBD2. CDR3 size: 15 residues. Losses at the gene ends were 6 bases for V and 5 bases for J; bases not matched to a gene: 5. From germline, CDR1 is MNHEY and CDR2 SVGAGI. CDR3 nucleotides: TGTGCCAGCAGCGCTAGACTAGCGGGAGGAGATACGCAGTATTTT. Amino acids: CASSARLAGGDTQYF.

In its sample, this clonotype was seen many times. CDR3 amino acids: CASSYTGANEKLFF. CDR3 in DNA: TGTGCCAGCAGCTACACAGGGGCTAATGAAAAACTGTTTTTT. This chain uses TRBV12-3 or TRBV12-4 with TRBJ1-4; 7 bases are a match to TRBD1. The CDR3 is 14 residues long. Trimming cost V 6 bases and J 3 bases; bases outside gene matches: 4.

Ten or more counts support this clonotype. J is TRBJ2-1 and V is TRBV7-2; 7 bases map to TRBD1. CDR1 and CDR2 (germline): SGHTA, FQGNSA. Unmatched junction bases numbered 8, after V lost 6 bases and J lost 3 bases. CDR3 length: 15 residues. CDR3 sequence reads: CASSPPGQIYNEQFF. The CDR3 region has the DNA TGTGCCAGCAGTCCACCGGGACAGATCTACAATGAGCAGTTCTTC.